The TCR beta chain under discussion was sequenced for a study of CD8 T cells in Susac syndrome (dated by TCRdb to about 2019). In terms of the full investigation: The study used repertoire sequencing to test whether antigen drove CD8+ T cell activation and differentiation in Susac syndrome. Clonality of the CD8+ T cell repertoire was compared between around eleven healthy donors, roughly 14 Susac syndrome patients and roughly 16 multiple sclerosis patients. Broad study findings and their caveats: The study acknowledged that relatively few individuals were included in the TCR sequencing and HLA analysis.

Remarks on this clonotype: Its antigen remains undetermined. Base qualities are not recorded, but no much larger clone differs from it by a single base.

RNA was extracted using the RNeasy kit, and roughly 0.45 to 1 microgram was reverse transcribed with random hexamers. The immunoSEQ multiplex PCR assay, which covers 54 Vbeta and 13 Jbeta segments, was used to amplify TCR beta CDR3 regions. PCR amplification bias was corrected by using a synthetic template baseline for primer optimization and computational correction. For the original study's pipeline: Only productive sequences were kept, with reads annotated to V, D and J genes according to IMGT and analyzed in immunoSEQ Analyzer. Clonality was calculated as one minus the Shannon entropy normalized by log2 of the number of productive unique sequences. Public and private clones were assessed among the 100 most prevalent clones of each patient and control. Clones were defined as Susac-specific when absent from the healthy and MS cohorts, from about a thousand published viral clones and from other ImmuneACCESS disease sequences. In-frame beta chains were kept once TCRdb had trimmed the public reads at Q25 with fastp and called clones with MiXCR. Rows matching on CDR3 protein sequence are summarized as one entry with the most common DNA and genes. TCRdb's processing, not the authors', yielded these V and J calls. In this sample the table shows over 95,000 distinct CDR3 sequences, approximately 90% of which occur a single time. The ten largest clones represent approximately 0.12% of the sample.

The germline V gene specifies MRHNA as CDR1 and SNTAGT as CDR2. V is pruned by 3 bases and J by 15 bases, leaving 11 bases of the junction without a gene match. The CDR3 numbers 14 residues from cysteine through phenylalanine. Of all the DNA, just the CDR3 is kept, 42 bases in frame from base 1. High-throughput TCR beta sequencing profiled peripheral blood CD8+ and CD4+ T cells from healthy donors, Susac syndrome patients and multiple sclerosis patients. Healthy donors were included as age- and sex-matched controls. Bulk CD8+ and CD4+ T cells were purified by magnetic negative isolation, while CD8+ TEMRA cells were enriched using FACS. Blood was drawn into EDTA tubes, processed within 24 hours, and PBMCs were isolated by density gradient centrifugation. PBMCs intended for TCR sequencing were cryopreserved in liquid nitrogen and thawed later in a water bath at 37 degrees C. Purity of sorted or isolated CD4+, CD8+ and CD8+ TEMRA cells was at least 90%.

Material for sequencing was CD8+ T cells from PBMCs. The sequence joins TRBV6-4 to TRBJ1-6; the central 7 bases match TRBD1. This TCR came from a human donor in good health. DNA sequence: TGTGCCAGCAGTGAAGCGGGACAGAGCCCTCGCCTCCACTTT. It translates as CASSEAGQSPRLHF.